A single TCR beta chain is shown here with its context. Alongside a J-beta primer mix, a sample-barcoded 5' primer served in a second PCR lasting roughly 7 to 12 cycles. TCRdb called the 5' RACE reads again in MiXCR, with one record for every CDR3 protein. Of 700,000 or so distinct CDR3 sequences detected, roughly 20% appear once; the ten largest clones hold around 21%. The sample is drawn from a study of blood T cells in healthy people across ages. About the research overall: Template switching picked up about one barcoded beta molecule for each two T cells.

The sample was blood. This clonotype was obtained from a man aged 70 or older in good health.

CDR3 residues: CASSLDTVPTRLAGVQETQYF. Here the CDR3 DNA reads TGTGCCAGCAGCTTAGATACCGTTCCGACCAGACTAGCGGGCGTTCAAGAGACCCAGTACTTC. This chain connects TRBV11-2 to TRBJ2-5, with 10 bases matching TRBD2. The CDR3 spans 21 residues. V gave up 0 bases and J gave up 2 bases; unmatched junction bases: 18. The V gene's germline CDR1 is SGHAT and CDR2 FQNNGV.